This T cell receptor beta chain was observed in a study of CXCR3-negative and CXCR3-positive naive CD8 T cells. Within the CD8+ T cell compartment, naive cells were CD45RO-CCR7+CD27+CD95-. 5' RACE with UMI labels generated the TRB cDNA libraries. TCRdb reprocessed the 5' RACE reads, with one entry per CDR3 protein and no DNA. The table lists 100,000 or so distinct CDR3 sequences. The CDR3 extends over 11 amino acids. From germline, CDR1 is MNHNY and CDR2 SVGAGI (reference sequence). Study-wide findings and caveats: CXCR3-negative and CXCR3-positive naive cells shared comparable TRBV-TRBJ usage, but memory cells did not. Surface CD5 was comparable between naive subsets; TCR strength was inferred from TRB CDR3 properties. Naive CXCR3-positive cells had TRB CDR3s more hydrophobic than those of CXCR3-negative naive cells.

Worth noting for this clonotype: The antigen is undetermined.

The sequenced sample was naive CXCR3- CD8+ T cells from blood. As for subset: CD45RO-CCR7+CD27+CD95- naive CD8+ T cells lacking CXCR3 (TNR3-). The source of this sequence is a human donor in good health. Some clones in this sample may be carry-over from other donors' samples. This chain links TRBV6-6 with TRBJ2-7. The CDR3 sequence: CASSYMNEQYF.